One and the same sample provided the 4 T cell receptor beta chains below, sequenced in a study of blood T cells in healthy people across ages. Combining a sample-barcoded 5' primer with a J-beta primer mix, a second PCR ran for roughly 7 to 12 cycles. Using its own MiXCR run on the 5' RACE reads, TCRdb lists one record per CDR3 protein. This sample has fewer than 950,000 distinct CDR3 sequences, with about 36% found just once. The sample comprised blood. The receptors stem from a man younger than 35 in good health.

The CDR3 loop reads CASSGQGAWETQYF. Here the CDR3 DNA reads TGTGCCAGCAGTGGACAGGGGGCTTGGGAGACCCAGTACTTC. The chain employs TRBV6-1 and TRBJ2-5; 10 bases align to TRBD1. The CDR3 consists of 14 residues. Germline CDR1 and CDR2: MNHNS and SASEGT. Losses at the gene ends were 4 bases for V and 5 bases for J; bases not matched to a gene: 4.

A few counts support this clonotype. The CDR3 loop reads CASSLGTLPGEQFF. In DNA form, the CDR3 reads TGTGCCAGCAGCTTAGGAACACTGCCCGGTGAGCAGTTCTTC. The chain recombines TRBV7-2 with TRBJ2-1, with D unresolved. Trimming pared 1 base from V and 9 bases from J, leaving 13 bases between. This CDR3 contains 14 residues. CDR1 and CDR2 (germline): SGHTA, FQGNSA.

In this sample, this clonotype turned up a few times. J is TRBJ2-7 and V is TRBV6-5, with a possible D match to TRBD1 (6 bases). CDR3 length equals 14 residues. Germline CDR1 and CDR2: MNHEY and SVGAGI. V was trimmed by 4 bases and J by 3 bases, leaving 13 bases between them. CDR3: CASSSARGYYEQYF. The CDR3 DNA reads TGTGCCAGCAGTTCGGCCAGGGGTTACTACGAGCAGTACTTC.

The genes are TRBV12-3 or TRBV12-4 and TRBJ2-7, with D tentatively TRBD1 (5 bases). The germline V and J ends were trimmed by 8 bases and 2 bases, with 13 bases remaining between them. CDR3 length: 13 amino acids. The CDR3 reads CASAETDTYEQYF. For the CDR3, the DNA is TGTGCCAGCGCCGAGACAGACACCTACGAGCAGTACTTC.